The present T cell receptor beta chain was sequenced within a study of preoperative IRX-2 immunotherapy in early breast cancer. Assay: immunoSEQ multiplex PCR; the TCRdb copy retains only in-frame clones and omits some. This table has 20,000 to 25,000 clones, around nine tenths appearing once. With V trimmed by 3 bases and J by 2 bases, 13 bases remained unmatched. Germline loops: CDR1 MNHNS, CDR2 SASEGT. This CDR3 comprises 19 residues. Noted treatment: preoperative locoregional IRX-2 cytokine immunotherapy. Samples came from a phase Ib trial of preoperative locoregional IRX-2 cytokine immunotherapy.

The specimen comprised tumor tissue, sampled after IRX-2 immunotherapy. The receptor was derived from a human donor with breast cancer. The V gene is TRBV6-1, the J gene TRBJ2-5; 12 bases line up with TRBD2. The CDR3 loop reads CASSERGASGGAVQETQYF. The CDR3, as DNA: TGTGCCAGCAGTGAGAGGGGGGCTAGCGGGGGGGCCGTGCAAGAGACCCAGTACTTC.